This TCR beta chain was captured by sequencing in a study of blood T cell repertoires in COVID-19. At the level of the study: Acute and convalescent COVID-19 samples came from the United States, Italy and Spain.

The V and J ends lost 5 bases and 4 bases, in that order; junction bases with no gene match: 4. There are 15 residues in the CDR3. The germline gives CDR1 SEHNR, CDR2 FQNEAQ (reference sequence). Method: immunoSEQ multiplex PCR; TCRdb's copy keeps in-frame clones and lacks some. The sample includes about 400,000 clones, over 85% of them seen just once. Participants' own reports of clinical history determined their cohort assignment. Cohort 3 recovered donors had two negative PCRs, clearance, or symptom resolution. The receptor was isolated from a woman in her thirties who had recovered from COVID-19. This chain uses TRBV7-9 with TRBJ2-2; 10 bases match TRBD2. The sequenced material came from PBMCs or T cells enriched from blood (not recorded which). CDR3 residues: CASSHSGGPTGELFF. CDR3 in DNA: TGTGCCAGCAGCCATAGCGGGGGGCCCACCGGGGAGCTGTTTTTT.